This T cell receptor beta chain is drawn from a study of blood T cell repertoires in COVID-19. Repertoires were generated with immunoSEQ multiplex PCR, while TCRdb's copy carries only in-frame clones and drops some. The sample holds a few hundred thousand clones, approximately 89% seen once. CDR3 length: 13 amino acids. V was shortened by 6 bases and J by 15 bases, with 21 bases between the two germline ends. Sequencing input: PBMCs or T cells enriched from blood (not recorded which). V is TRBV12-3 or TRBV12-4 and J is TRBJ1-3, with D maybe TRBD1 (5 bases). The source is a woman aged 40 to 50 who had been exposed to COVID-19. Here the CDR3 DNA reads TGTGCCAGCAGCGCGGGGACCCCCCAACGGAGATATTTT. This translates into CASSAGTPQRRYF.